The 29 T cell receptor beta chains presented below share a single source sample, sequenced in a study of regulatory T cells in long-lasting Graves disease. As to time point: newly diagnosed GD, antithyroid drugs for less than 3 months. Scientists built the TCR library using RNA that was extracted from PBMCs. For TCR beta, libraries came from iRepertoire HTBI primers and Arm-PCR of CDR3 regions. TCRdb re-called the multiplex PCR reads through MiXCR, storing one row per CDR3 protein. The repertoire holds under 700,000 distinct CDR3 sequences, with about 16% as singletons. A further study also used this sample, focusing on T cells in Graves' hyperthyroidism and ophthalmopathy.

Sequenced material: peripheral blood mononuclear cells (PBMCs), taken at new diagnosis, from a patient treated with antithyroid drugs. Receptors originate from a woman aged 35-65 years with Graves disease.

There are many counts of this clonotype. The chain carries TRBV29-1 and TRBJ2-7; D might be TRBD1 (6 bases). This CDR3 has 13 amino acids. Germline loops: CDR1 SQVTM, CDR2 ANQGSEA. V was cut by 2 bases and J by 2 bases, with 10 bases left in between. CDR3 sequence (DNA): TGCAGCGTTGAAAAGGACAGCACCTACGAGCAGTACTTC. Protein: CSVEKDSTYEQYF.

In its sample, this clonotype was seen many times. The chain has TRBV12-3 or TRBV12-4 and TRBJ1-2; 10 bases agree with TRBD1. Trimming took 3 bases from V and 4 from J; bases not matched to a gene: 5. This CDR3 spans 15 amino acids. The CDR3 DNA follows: TGTGCCAGCAGTTTGGACAGGGGGATTGGCTATGGCTACACCTTC. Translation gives CASSLDRGIGYGYTF.

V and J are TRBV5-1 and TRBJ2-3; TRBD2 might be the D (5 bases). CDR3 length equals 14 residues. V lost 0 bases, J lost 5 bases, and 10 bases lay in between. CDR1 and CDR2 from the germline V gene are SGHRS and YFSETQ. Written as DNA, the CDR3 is TGCGCCAGCAGCTTGGGTCTAGCTAGAGATACGCAGTATTTT. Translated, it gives CASSLGLARDTQYF.

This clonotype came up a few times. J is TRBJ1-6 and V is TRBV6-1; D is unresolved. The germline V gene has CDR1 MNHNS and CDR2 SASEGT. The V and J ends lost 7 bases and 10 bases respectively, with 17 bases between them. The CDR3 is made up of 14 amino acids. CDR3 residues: CASTRFGLGSPLHF. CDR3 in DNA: TGTGCCAGCACCCGATTTGGGCTAGGATCACCCCTCCACTTT.

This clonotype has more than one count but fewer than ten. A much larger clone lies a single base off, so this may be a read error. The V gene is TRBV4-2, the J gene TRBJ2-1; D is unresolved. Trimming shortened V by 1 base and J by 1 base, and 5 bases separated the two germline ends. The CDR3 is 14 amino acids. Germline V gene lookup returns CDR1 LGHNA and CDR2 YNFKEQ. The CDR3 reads CASSQGWSYNEQFF. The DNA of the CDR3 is TGTGCCAGCAGCCAAGGGTGGTCCTACAATGAGCAGTTCTTC.

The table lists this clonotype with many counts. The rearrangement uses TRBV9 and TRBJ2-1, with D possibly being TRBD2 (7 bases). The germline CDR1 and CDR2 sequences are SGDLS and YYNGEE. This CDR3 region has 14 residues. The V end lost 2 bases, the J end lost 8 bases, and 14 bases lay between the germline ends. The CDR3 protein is CASSVGGARDEQFF. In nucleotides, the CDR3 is TGTGCCAGCAGCGTGGGGGGGGCGAGGGATGAGCAGTTCTTC.

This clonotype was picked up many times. The CDR3 loop is CATSRDSKDTQYF. CDR3 coding DNA: TGTGCCACCAGCAGAGATAGTAAAGATACGCAGTATTTT. The chain recombines TRBV15 with TRBJ2-3; no clear D. Trimming took off 0 bases at V and 5 bases at J, with 6 bases between the two ends. Germline V lookup: CDR1 LNHNV, CDR2 YYDKDF (reference sequence). The CDR3 is 13 residues long.

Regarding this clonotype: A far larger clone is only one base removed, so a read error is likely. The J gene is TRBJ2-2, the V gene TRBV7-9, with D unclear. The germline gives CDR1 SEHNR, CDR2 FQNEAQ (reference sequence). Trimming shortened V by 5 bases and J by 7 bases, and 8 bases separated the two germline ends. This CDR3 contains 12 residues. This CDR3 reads CASSPTIGELFF. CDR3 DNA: TGTGCCAGCAGCCCAACGATCGGGGAGCTGTTTTTT. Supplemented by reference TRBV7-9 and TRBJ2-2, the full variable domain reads DTGVSQNPRHKITKRGQNVTFRCDPISEHNRLYWYRQTLGQGPEFLTYFQNEAQLEKSRLLSDRFSAERPKGSFSTLEIQRTEQGDSAMYLCASSPTIGELFFGEGSRLTVL.

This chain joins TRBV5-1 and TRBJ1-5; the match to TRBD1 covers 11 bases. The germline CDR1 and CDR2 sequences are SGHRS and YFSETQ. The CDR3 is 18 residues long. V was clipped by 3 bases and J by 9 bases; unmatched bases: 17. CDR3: CASSSVPGQGVLRRPQHF. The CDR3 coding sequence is TGCGCCAGCAGCTCTGTCCCGGGACAGGGGGTTCTCCGTCGGCCCCAGCATTTT.

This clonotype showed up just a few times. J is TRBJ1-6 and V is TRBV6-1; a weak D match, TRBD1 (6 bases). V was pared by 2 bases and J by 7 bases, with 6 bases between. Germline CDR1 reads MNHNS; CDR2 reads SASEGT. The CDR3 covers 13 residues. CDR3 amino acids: CASSEQGNSPLHF. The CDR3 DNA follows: TGTGCCAGCAGTGAACAGGGGAATTCACCCCTCCACTTT.

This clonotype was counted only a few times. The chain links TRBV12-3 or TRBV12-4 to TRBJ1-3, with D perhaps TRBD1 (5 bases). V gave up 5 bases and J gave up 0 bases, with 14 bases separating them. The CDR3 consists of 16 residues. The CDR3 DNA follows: TGTGCCAGCAGTGCCCGGGTGGGGGTCTCTGGAAACACCATATATTTT. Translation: CASSARVGVSGNTIYF.

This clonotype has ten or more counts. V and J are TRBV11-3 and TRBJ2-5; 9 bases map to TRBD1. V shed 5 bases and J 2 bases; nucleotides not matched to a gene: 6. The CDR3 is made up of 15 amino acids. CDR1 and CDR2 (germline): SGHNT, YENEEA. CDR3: CASSPWDRVQETQYF. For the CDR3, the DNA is TGTGCCAGCAGCCCCTGGGACAGGGTTCAAGAGACCCAGTACTTC. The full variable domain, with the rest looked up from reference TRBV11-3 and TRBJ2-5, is EAGVVQSPRYKIIEKKQPVAFWCNPISGHNTLYWYLQNLGQGPELLIRYENEEAVDDSQLPKDRFSAERLKGVDSTLKIQPAELGDSAVYLCASSPWDRVQETQYFGPGTRLLVL.

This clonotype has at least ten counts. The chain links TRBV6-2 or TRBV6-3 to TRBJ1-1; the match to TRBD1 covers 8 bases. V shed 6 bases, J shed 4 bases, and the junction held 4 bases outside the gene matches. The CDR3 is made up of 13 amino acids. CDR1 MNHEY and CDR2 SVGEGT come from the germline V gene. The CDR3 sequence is CASRGGQGTEAFF. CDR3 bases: TGTGCCAGCAGGGGAGGACAGGGCACTGAAGCTTTCTTT.

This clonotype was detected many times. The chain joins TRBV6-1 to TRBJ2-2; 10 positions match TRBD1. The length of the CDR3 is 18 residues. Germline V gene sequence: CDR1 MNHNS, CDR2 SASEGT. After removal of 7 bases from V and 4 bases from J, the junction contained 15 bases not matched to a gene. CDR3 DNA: TGTGCCAGCACTAGACAGGGGGCGGAAGACGGACGCACCGGGGAGCTGTTTTTT. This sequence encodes CASTRQGAEDGRTGELFF.

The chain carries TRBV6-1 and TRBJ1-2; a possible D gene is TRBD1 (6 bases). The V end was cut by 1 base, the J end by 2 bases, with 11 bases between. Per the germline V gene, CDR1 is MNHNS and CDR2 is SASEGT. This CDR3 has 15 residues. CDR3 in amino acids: CASSEVETGNYGYTF. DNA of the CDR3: TGTGCCAGCAGTGAAGTAGAGACAGGCAACTATGGCTACACCTTC.

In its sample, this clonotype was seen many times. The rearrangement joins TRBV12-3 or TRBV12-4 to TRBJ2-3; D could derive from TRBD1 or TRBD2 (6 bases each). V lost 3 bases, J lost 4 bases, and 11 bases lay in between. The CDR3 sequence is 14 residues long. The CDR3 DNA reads TGTGCCAGCAGTTTGGGGGGCGGGTCAGATACGCAGTATTTT. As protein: CASSLGGGSDTQYF.

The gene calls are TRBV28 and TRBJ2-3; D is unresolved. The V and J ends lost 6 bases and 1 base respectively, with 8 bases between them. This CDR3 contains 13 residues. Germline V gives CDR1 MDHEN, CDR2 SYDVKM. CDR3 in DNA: TGTGCCAGCAGAGGGCCAGGCACAGATACGCAGTATTTT. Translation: CASRGPGTDTQYF.

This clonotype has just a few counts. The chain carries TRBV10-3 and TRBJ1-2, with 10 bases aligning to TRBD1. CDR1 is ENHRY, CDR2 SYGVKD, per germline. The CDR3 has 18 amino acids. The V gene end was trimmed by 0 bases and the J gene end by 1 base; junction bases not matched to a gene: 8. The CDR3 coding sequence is TGTGCCATCAGTGAGTCGGTCTATCGGACAGGGGGTAACTATGGCTACACCTTC. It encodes CAISESVYRTGGNYGYTF.

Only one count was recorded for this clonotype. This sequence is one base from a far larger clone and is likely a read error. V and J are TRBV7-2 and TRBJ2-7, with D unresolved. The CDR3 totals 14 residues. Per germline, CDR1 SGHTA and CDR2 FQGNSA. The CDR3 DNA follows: TGTGCCAACAGCCCCCTACCGGGCCCATACGAGCAGTACTTC. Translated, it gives CANSPLPGPYEQYF.

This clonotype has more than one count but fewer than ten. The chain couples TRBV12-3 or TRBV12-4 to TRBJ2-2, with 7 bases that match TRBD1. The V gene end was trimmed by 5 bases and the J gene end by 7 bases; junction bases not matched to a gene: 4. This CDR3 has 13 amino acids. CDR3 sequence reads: CASSLQGDGELFF. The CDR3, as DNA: TGTGCCAGCAGTCTCCAGGGGGACGGGGAGCTGTTTTTT.

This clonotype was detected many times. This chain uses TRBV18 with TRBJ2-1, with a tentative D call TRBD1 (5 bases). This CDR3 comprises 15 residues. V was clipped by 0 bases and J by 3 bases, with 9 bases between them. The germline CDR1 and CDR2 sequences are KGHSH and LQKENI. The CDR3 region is CASSPPKDNYNEQFF. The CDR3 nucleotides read TGTGCCAGCTCACCACCGAAGGACAACTACAATGAGCAGTTCTTC.

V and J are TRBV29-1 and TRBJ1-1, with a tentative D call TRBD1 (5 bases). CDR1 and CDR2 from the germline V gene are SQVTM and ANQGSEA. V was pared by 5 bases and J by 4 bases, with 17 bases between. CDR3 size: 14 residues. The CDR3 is CSVTGGDRGTEAFF. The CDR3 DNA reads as TGCAGCGTTACTGGGGGGGATAGGGGCACTGAAGCTTTCTTT.

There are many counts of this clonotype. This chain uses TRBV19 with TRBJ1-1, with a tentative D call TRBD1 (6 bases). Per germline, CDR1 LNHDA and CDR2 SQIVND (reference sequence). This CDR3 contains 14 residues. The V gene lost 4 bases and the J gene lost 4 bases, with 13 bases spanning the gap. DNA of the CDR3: TGTGCCAGTAGTAATGATGGGGGCGGCACTGAAGCTTTCTTT. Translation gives CASSNDGGGTEAFF.

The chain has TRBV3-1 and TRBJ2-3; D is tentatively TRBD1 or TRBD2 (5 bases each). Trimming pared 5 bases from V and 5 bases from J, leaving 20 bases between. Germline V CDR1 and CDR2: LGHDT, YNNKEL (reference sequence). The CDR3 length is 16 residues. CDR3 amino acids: CASSVRPGRVGDTQYF. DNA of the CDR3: TGTGCCAGCAGCGTCCGACCGGGGCGGGTAGGAGATACGCAGTATTTT.

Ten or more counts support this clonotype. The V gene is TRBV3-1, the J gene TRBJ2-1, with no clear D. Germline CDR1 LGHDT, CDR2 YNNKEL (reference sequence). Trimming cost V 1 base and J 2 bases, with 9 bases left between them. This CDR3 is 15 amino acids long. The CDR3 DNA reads TGTGCCAGCAGCCAAGGAGATCCAGCCTACAATGAGCAGTTCTTC. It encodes CASSQGDPAYNEQFF.

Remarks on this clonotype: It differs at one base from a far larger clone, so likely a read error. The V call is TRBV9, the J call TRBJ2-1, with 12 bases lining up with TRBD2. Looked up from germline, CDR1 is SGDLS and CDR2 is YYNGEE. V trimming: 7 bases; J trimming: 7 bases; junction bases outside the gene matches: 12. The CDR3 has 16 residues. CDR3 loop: CASGPPLAGGRNEQFF. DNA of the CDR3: TGTGCCAGCGGTCCACCCCTAGCGGGGGGGCGGAATGAGCAGTTCTTC.

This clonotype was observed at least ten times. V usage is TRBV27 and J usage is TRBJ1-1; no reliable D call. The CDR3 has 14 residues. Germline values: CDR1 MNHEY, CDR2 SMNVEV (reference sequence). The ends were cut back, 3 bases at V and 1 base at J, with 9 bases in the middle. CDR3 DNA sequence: TGTGCCAGCAGTTTCCGGGAGGCGAACACTGAAGCTTTCTTT. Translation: CASSFREANTEAFF.

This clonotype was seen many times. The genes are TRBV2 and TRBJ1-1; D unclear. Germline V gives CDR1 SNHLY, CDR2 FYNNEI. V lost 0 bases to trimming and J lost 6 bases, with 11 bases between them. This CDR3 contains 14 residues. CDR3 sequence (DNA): TGTGCCAGCAGTGAAGCGATTATCAGGTCTGAAGCTTTCTTT. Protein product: CASSEAIIRSEAFF. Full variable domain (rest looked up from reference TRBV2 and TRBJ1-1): EPEVTQTPSHQVTQMGQEVILRCVPISNHLYFYWYRQILGQKVEFLVSFYNNEISEKSEIFDDQFSVERPDGSNFTLKIRSTKLEDSAMYFCASSEAIIRSEAFFGQGTRLTVV.

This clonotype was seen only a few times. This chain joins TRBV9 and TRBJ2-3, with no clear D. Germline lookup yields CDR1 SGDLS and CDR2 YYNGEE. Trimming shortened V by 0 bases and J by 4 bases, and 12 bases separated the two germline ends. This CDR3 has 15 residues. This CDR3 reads CASSVEGFRADTQYF. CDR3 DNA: TGTGCCAGCAGCGTAGAGGGCTTCAGAGCAGATACGCAGTATTTT.